This TCR beta chain comes out of a study of T cell responses to AZD1222 COVID-19 vaccine. V lost 2 bases, J lost 4 bases, and 8 bases lay in between. The CDR3 runs to 13 residues. Germline V gene lookup returns CDR1 ENHRY and CDR2 SYGVKD. Produced via immunoSEQ multiplex PCR; TCRdb's table is partial and in-frame only. The sample includes some 120,000 clones, about nine tenths of them seen just once. This clone appeared a few times. Source: peripheral blood, taken on day 0 of AZD1222 vaccination. The chain couples TRBV10-3 to TRBJ1-1; D is undetermined. This TCR was sampled from an adult in good health. The CDR3 region has the DNA TGTGCCATCAGTGAGCAGGTCGGCACTGAAGCTTTCTTT. This sequence encodes CAISEQVGTEAFF.